The clone carrying this TCR beta chain has a handful of counts. This entry belongs to a study of T cell responses to AZD1222 COVID-19 vaccine. Method: immunoSEQ multiplex PCR; TCRdb's copy keeps in-frame clones and lacks some. This sample carries 100,000 to 140,000 clones, about 85% of them seen once, and the ten largest clones take around 5%. The germline gives CDR1 MDHEN, CDR2 SYDVKM. V was pared by 4 bases and J by 9 bases, with 13 bases between. This CDR3 has 13 residues. The V and J genes are TRBV28 and TRBJ2-1; no reliable D call. The TCR sequence derives from an adult who received the AZD1222 COVID-19 vaccine. Sequenced here: peripheral blood, sampled 28 days after the second AZD1222 dose. The CDR3 reads CASSSPVGVEQFF. The CDR3 DNA reads TGTGCCAGCAGTTCCCCAGTTGGGGTTGAGCAGTTCTTC.